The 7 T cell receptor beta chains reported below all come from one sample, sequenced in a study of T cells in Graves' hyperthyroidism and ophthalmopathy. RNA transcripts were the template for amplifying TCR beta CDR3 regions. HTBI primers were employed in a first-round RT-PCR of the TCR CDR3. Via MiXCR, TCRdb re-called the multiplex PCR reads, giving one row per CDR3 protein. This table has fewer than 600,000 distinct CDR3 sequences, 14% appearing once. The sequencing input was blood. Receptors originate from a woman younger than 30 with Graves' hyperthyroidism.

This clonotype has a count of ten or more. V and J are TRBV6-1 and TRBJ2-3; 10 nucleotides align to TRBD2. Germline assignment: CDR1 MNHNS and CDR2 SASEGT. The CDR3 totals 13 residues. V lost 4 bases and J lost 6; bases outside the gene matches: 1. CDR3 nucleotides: TGTGCCAGCAGTGGACTAGCGGGCGATACGCAGTATTTT. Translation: CASSGLAGDTQYF.

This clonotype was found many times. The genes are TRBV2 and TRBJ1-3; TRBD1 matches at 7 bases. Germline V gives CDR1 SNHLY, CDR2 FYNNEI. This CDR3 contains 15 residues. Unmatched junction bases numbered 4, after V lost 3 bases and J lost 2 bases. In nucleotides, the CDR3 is TGTGCCAGCAGTGATATCGACAGGGCTGGAAACACCATATATTTT. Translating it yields CASSDIDRAGNTIYF.

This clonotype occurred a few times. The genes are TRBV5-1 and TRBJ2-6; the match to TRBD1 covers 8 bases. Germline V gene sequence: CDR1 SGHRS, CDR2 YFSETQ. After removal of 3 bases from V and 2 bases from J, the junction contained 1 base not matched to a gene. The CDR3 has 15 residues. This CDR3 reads CASSWDRPGANVLTF. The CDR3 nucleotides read TGCGCCAGCAGCTGGGACAGGCCTGGGGCCAACGTCCTGACTTTC.

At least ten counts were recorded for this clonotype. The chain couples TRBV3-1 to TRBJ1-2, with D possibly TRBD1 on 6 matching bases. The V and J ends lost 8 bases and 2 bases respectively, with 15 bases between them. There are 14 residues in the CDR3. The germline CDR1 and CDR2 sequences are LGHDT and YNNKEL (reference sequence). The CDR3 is CASFSPGQNYGYTF. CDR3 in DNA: TGTGCCAGCTTCTCCCCTGGACAGAACTATGGCTACACCTTC.

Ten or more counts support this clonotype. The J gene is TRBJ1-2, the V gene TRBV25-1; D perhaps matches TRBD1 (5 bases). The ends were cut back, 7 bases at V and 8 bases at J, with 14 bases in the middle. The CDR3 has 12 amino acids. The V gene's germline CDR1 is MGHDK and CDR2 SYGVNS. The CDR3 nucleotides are TGTGCCAGCACCGAGCCAGGGCAAGGCTACACCTTC. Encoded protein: CASTEPGQGYTF.

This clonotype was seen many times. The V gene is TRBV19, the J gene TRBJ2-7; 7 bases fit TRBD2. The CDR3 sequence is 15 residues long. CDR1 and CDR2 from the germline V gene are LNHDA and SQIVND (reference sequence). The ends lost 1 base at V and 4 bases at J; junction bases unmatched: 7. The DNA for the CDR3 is TGTGCCAGTAGTATAGCGGGAGGCCCCACATACGAGCAGTACGTC. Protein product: CASSIAGGPTYEQYV.

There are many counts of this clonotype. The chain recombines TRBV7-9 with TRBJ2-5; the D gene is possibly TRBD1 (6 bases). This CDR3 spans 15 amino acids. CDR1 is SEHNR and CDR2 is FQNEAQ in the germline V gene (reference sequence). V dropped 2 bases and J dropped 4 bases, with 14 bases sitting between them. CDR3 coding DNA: TGTGCCAGCAGCTTACAGGGGACCTATCGAGAGACCCAGTACTTC. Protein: CASSLQGTYRETQYF.